The 26 T cell receptor beta chains in this list originate from one sample, sequenced in a study of CD8+ T cells in alopecia areata. A panel of CD4, CD8alpha, NKG2D, NKG2ACE and other markers served to sort pooled cutaneous lymph node cells. cDNA serving as the sequencing template came from extracted, reverse transcribed RNA. The repertoire was sequenced with immunoSEQ multiplex PCR; TCRdb's copy has only in-frame clones and lacks some. Sampling found around 290,000 clones, none seen once. The sample was CD4+ T cells sorted from a lymph node. These receptors were obtained from a C3H/HeJ mouse with alopecia areata. For this strain, the MHC haplotype corresponds to H2-k.

In regard to this clone: Mouse gene names apply. The read terminates 4 residues before the CDR3 end, so the remaining end is supplied by the germline J gene. This chain links TRBV5 with TRBJ2-7, with 9 bases matching TRBD2. The V gene's germline CDR1 is LGHNA and CDR2 YNLKQL (reference sequence). The CDR3 consists of 15 residues. The part of the CDR3 DNA that was read is TGTGCCAGCAGCCAAGATGGGGGGGCGCTATAT. This encodes CASSQDGGALY. In full, the CDR3 reads CASSQDGGALYEQYF.

This clone was detected only a few times. The gene names here belong to mouse. The read ends 3 residues before the CDR3 terminus; that terminus is restored from the germline J gene. V is TRBV13-2 and J is TRBJ1-6; possibly TRBD1 for D (6 bases). TRBJ1-6 is flagged as an ORF with uncertain function. This CDR3 region has 15 residues. Trimming removed 2 bases from V and 1 base from J, with 7 bases in between. Germline CDR1 NNHNN, CDR2 SYGAGS (reference sequence). CDR3 bases read: TGTGCCAGCGGTGAGGGGACATCCTATAATTCGCCC. As protein: CASGEGTSYNSP. The CDR3 in full is CASGEGTSYNSPLYF.

This clone was counted only a few times. Here the gene names and germline are mouse. Read sequence stops 4 residues before the CDR3 end, and the germline J gene provides the missing end. Different DNA sequences within this sample yield the same CDR3. This chain links TRBV31 with TRBJ2-1; TRBD1 agrees at 7 bases. The J segment lost 3 bases and the V segment lost 0 bases, leaving 2 bases of the junction unmatched. CDR1 is GKSSPN and CDR2 is SITVG in the germline V gene. This CDR3 is 14 amino acids long. The CDR3 spells CAWSLTGIYAEQFF. The sequenced CDR3 bases are TGTGCCTGGAGTCTGACAGGGATCTATGCT.

On this clone itself: The gene names here belong to mouse. The read comes to an end 4 residues before the CDR3 does, leaving the germline J gene to fill in the end. The rearrangement uses TRBV13-1 and TRBJ2-7, with TRBD2 identical over 9 bases. CDR1 NSHNY and CDR2 SYGAGN come from the germline V gene. The CDR3 extends over 14 amino acids. Incomplete CDR3 DNA: TGTGCCAGCAGTGATTACTGGGGGGCTTAT. The encoded protein is CASSDYWGAY. The full CDR3 protein is CASSDYWGAYEQYF.

In regard to this clone: Gene labels here are mouse ones. Read data end 4 residues before the CDR3 end; the end is taken from the germline J gene. The chain combines TRBV13-2 with TRBJ2-5; 8 bases are shared with TRBD2. The CDR3 has 13 residues. The germline CDR1 and CDR2 sequences are NNHNN and SYGAGS (reference sequence). The CDR3 sequence: CASPVGGSDTQYF. CDR3 DNA, as far as it was read: TGTGCCAGCCCCGTGGGGGGGAGCGAC.

The table lists this clone with a few counts. Gene names are the mouse ones. The observed sequence ends 4 residues before the CDR3 terminus, with the missing tail filled in from the germline J gene. The chain is built from TRBV1 and TRBJ2-1, with TRBD1 as a possible D gene (6 bases). Trimming took off 3 bases at V and 3 bases at J, with 9 bases between the two ends. Germline CDR1 NSQYPW, CDR2 LRSPGD (reference sequence). This CDR3 comprises 14 residues. The CDR3 sequence is CTCSAGHIYAEQFF. The part of the CDR3 DNA that was read is TGCACCTGCAGTGCGGGACATATCTATGCT.

A remark on this clone: The gene names here belong to mouse. The read gets to within 4 residues of the CDR3 end, and the germline J gene fills in the rest. This chain uses TRBV19 with TRBJ2-7, with TRBD2 matching 9 bases. This CDR3 comprises 13 residues. CDR1 is FNHDT and CDR2 is SITEND in the germline V gene (reference sequence). The CDR3 is CASSFDWGYEQYF. CDR3 bases read: TGTGCCAGCAGTTTCGACTGGGGGTAT. Full variable domain (remainder filled in from reference TRBV19 and TRBJ2-7): GGIITQTPKFLIGQEGQKLTLKCQQNFNHDTMYWYRQDSGKGLRLIYYSITENDLQKGDLSEGYDASREKKSSFSLTVTSAQKNEMAVFLCASSFDWGYEQYFGPGTRLTVL.

Points on this clone: Genes and germline are mouse. The read ends 4 residues shy of where the CDR3 ends; the end is completed using the germline J gene. Other DNA sequences of this sample code for an identical CDR3. The chain has TRBV31 and TRBJ1-2, with 10 bases matching TRBD1. The V gene's germline CDR1 is GKSSPN and CDR2 SITVG. V shed 1 base and J 2 bases; nucleotides not matched to a gene: 1. CDR3 size: 14 residues. The part of the CDR3 DNA that was read is TGTGCCTGGAGTCGGGACAGGGGTAACTCC. Protein: CAWSRDRGNS. The whole CDR3 region reads CAWSRDRGNSDYTF. Complete variable domain (other parts from reference TRBV31 and TRBJ1-2): AQTIHQWPVAEIKAVGSPLSLGCTIKGKSSPNLYWYWQATGGTLQQLFYSITVGQVESVVQLNLSASRPKDDQFILSTEKLLLSHSGFYLCAWSRDRGNSDYTFGSGTRLLVI.

This clone was found a few times. Gene names and germline refer to mouse. The read terminates 4 residues before the CDR3 end, so the remaining end is supplied by the germline J gene. The rearrangement uses TRBV13-2 and TRBJ2-3, with D perhaps matching TRBD1 (6 bases). Trimming took off 3 bases at V and 0 bases at J, with 14 bases between the two ends. This CDR3 has 16 residues. The germline CDR1 and CDR2 sequences are NNHNN and SYGAGS (reference sequence). This CDR3 is CASGGDILSSAETLYF. The DNA read from the CDR3 is TGTGCCAGCGGTGGGGACATCCTCTCTAGTGCAGAA.

Comments on this clone: Mouse gene names apply. The CDR3 end is not reached by the read, which stops 4 residues before it; the germline J gene fills it in. The gene calls are TRBV19 and TRBJ1-1; D not certain. The CDR3 consists of 14 residues. Germline V gives CDR1 FNHDT, CDR2 SITEND (reference sequence). The V and J ends lost 4 bases and 0 bases respectively, with 10 bases between them. CDR3 DNA, as far as it was read: TGTGCCAGCAGTTTGACATTCGCAAACACA. It translates to CASSLTFANT. The complete CDR3 sequence is CASSLTFANTEVFF.

With regard to this clone: Gene names and germline refer to mouse. Coverage ceases 4 residues before the CDR3 finishes, and the germline J gene fills in the end. V and J are TRBV29 and TRBJ2-1; TRBD2 matches 11 bases. Germline V gives CDR1 MSHET, CDR2 SYDVDS. The CDR3 contains 15 residues. V lost 6 bases to trimming and J lost 2 bases; unmatched junction nucleotides: 3. CDR3 in amino acids: CASRGLGGYYAEQFF. The part of the CDR3 DNA that was read is TGTGCTAGCAGAGGACTGGGGGGTTACTATGCT.

This clone has more than one count but fewer than ten. Gene names denote mouse genes. The read terminates 4 residues ahead of where the CDR3 ends, so the germline J gene completes it. J is TRBJ2-5 and V is TRBV4, with TRBD2 as a possible D gene (6 bases). Germline V gene lookup returns CDR1 LGHDT and CDR2 YNNKQL (reference sequence). This CDR3 has 14 residues. Trimming removed 5 bases at V and 2 bases at J, with 11 bases between. The sequenced part of the CDR3 DNA is TGTGCCAGCAGCCTACTGGGTCTCCAAGAC. This codes for CASSLLGLQD. The whole CDR3 protein is CASSLLGLQDTQYF.

Turning to this clone: Germline and genes here are mouse. From the germline J gene comes the end of the CDR3, since the read stops 4 residues before it. The same CDR3 is also encoded by other DNA sequences in this sample. The gene calls are TRBV13-1 and TRBJ2-7; 8 nucleotides align to TRBD1. CDR1 and CDR2 from the germline V gene are NSHNY and SYGAGN. Losses at the gene ends were 1 base for V and 1 base for J; bases not matched to a gene: 1. The CDR3 runs 14 residues. CDR3 protein: CASSDNRGSYEQYF. Incomplete CDR3 DNA: TGTGCCAGCAGTGATAACAGGGGGTCCTAT.

This clone was counted only a few times. All gene names here are mouse names. The CDR3: CASSGTGTGAYEQYF. The covered CDR3 bases are TGTGCCAGCAGTGGCACCGGGACTGGGGCCTAT. The chain combines TRBV13-1 with TRBJ2-7, with 10 bases matching TRBD2. Coverage ceases 4 residues before the CDR3 finishes, and the germline J gene fills in the end. J was trimmed by 2 bases and V by 3 bases; bases with no gene match: 5. The CDR3 is made up of 15 amino acids. CDR1 NSHNY and CDR2 SYGAGN come from the germline V gene.

In its sample, this clone was seen a few times. Gene names are mouse gene names. The CDR3 here is CASSPWGANTGQLYF. The CDR3 bases that were read are TGTGCCAGCAGTCCCTGGGGAGCAAACACCGGG. This chain joins TRBV19 and TRBJ2-2, with D tentatively TRBD2 (6 bases). The sequenced fragment ends 4 residues before the CDR3 boundary, so the rest is inferred from the germline J gene. In germline, CDR1 is FNHDT, CDR2 SITEND (reference sequence). V shed 4 bases and J shed 0 bases, with 10 bases lying between them. The CDR3 is made up of 15 amino acids.

Details on this clone: The germline and genes are mouse ones. The read is 4 residues too short to cover the CDR3 end, so that end is filled in from the germline J gene. V and J are TRBV19 and TRBJ2-1, with 7 bases fitting TRBD1. Germline lookup yields CDR1 FNHDT and CDR2 SITEND (reference sequence). CDR3 length: 12 amino acids. CDR3 loop: CASRTGRAEQFF. The CDR3 DNA, read in part, is TGTGCCAGCAGGACAGGGCGCGCT.

This clone was seen only a few times. Gene names are mouse gene names. The CDR3 goes on 4 residues after the read ends, and that part is filled in from the germline J gene. The V call is TRBV19, the J call TRBJ2-5; 8 bases align to TRBD1. This CDR3 comprises 14 residues. Germline V gene sequence: CDR1 FNHDT, CDR2 SITEND (reference sequence). The sequenced CDR3 bases are TGTGCCAGCAGTATCCGGACAGGGAAAGAC. Translation gives CASSIRTGKD. The complete CDR3 reads CASSIRTGKDTQYF.

In the case of this clone: The genes and germline here are from mouse. The read is 4 residues too short to cover the CDR3 end, so that end is filled in from the germline J gene. The chain carries TRBV13-2 and TRBJ1-2; D gene unclear. Between the trimmed V and J ends, which lost 0 bases and 4 bases, there was a span of 7 bases. The germline V gene encodes CDR1 NNHNN and CDR2 SYGAGS (reference sequence). This CDR3 has 13 residues. The CDR3 is CASGDVGFSDYTF. Partial CDR3 DNA: TGTGCCAGCGGTGATGTTGGGTTCTCC.

This clone was seen repeatedly, ten times or more. Gene names and germline match the mouse. The identical CDR3 is also encoded by other nucleotide sequences in the sample. The CDR3 DNA, read in part, is TGTGCCAGCAGTGATGGGGGGGCAAACACCGGG. Its translation: CASSDGGANTG. The full CDR3 is CASSDGGANTGQLYF. The J gene is TRBJ2-2, the V gene TRBV13-3; weak D call: TRBD2 (6 bases). The CDR3 end lies 4 residues beyond the end of the read and is filled in from the germline J gene. The CDR3 length is 15 residues. V was pared by 0 bases and J by 0 bases, with 6 bases between. In germline, CDR1 is NNHDY, CDR2 SYVADS.

As concerns this clone: Any gene name here is a mouse gene name. The sequence runs out 3 residues before the end of the CDR3; the remainder is reconstructed from the germline J gene. The chain combines TRBV1 with TRBJ1-6; D possibly corresponds to TRBD1 (6 bases). TRBJ1-6 falls under the ORF class, with uncertain function. V was trimmed by 4 bases and J by 3 bases, leaving 10 bases between them. Germline-derived CDR1 and CDR2 are NSQYPW and LRSPGD (reference sequence). There are 15 residues in the CDR3. The chain's CDR3 is CTCSGRQDYNSPLYF. The part of the CDR3 DNA that was read is TGCACCTGCAGTGGGAGACAGGACTATAATTCGCCC.

As for this clone: Here the gene names and germline are mouse. The read terminates 4 residues before the CDR3 end, so the remaining end is supplied by the germline J gene. Different DNA sequences within this sample yield the same CDR3. The chain has TRBV13-3 and TRBJ2-3; tentatively, D is TRBD2 (6 bases). CDR1 is NNHDY, CDR2 SYVADS, per germline. Between the trimmed V and J ends, which lost 1 base and 1 base, there was a span of 7 bases. The CDR3 loop spans 14 amino acids. The CDR3 reads CASSDSGGAETLYF. The DNA read from the CDR3 is TGTGCCAGCAGTGATTCTGGGGGTGCAGAA.

Notes on this clone: Gene and germline names: mouse. With the read ending 4 residues before the CDR3 end, the germline J gene is used to fill in that end. V is TRBV12-1 and J is TRBJ2-7; D is possibly TRBD2 (6 bases). CDR1 is SGHSN and CDR2 is HYEKVE in the germline V gene. The CDR3 is 12 amino acids. CDR3 region: CASSPGTNEQYF. CDR3 DNA, as far as it was read: TGTGCCAGCTCTCCCGGGACTAAT.

This clone was counted between two and nine times. The germline and genes are mouse ones. The read finishes 4 residues shy of the CDR3 end, and the germline J gene is used to complete it. Other DNA sequences in the same sample also yield this CDR3. The chain joins TRBV19 to TRBJ1-1, with D maybe TRBD1 (6 bases). Trimming removed 2 bases from V and 2 bases from J, with 10 bases in between. The CDR3 is 14 residues long. Germline CDR1 is FNHDT and CDR2 is SITEND (reference sequence). The CDR3 protein is CASSMGGANTEVFF. CDR3 DNA, as far as it was read: TGTGCCAGCAGTATGGGGGGCGCCAACACA.

This clone was counted between two and nine times. Here the gene names and germline are mouse. The read terminates 4 residues before the CDR3 end, so the remaining end is supplied by the germline J gene. This sequence joins TRBV13-2 and TRBJ2-3, with a weak D call TRBD2 (6 bases). CDR3 length: 15 amino acids. Germline V gene sequence: CDR1 NNHNN, CDR2 SYGAGS (reference sequence). Trimming cost V 3 bases and J 0 bases, with 11 bases left between them. Partial CDR3 DNA: TGTGCCAGCGGTGTTCCTGGGGCGAGTGCAGAA. This codes for CASGVPGASAE. In full, the CDR3 is CASGVPGASAETLYF.

In this sample, this clone turned up a few times. Genes and germline are mouse. From the germline J gene comes the end of the CDR3, since the read stops 4 residues before it. The same CDR3 is also encoded by other DNA sequences in this sample. This chain connects TRBV19 to TRBJ2-3, with 7 bases that match TRBD1. The germline V gene has CDR1 FNHDT and CDR2 SITEND (reference sequence). The CDR3 consists of 15 residues. J lost 0 bases, V lost 4 bases, and 5 bases had no gene match. CDR3 sequence: CASSPGQSSAETLYF. The CDR3 bases that were read are TGTGCCAGCAGTCCGGGACAGTCTAGTGCAGAA.

This clone was detected ten times or more. The gene symbols are mouse symbols. The sequenced fragment ends 4 residues before the CDR3 boundary, so the rest is inferred from the germline J gene. The chain carries TRBV13-3 and TRBJ2-7, with D possibly matching TRBD1 (6 bases). CDR3 length: 12 residues. Germline CDR1 and CDR2: NNHDY and SYVADS. V shed 7 bases and J shed 3 bases, with 11 bases lying between them. The CDR3 DNA, read in part, is TGTGCCAGCCTCGGACAGAACTAT. This translates into CASLGQNY. The whole CDR3 is CASLGQNYEQYF.